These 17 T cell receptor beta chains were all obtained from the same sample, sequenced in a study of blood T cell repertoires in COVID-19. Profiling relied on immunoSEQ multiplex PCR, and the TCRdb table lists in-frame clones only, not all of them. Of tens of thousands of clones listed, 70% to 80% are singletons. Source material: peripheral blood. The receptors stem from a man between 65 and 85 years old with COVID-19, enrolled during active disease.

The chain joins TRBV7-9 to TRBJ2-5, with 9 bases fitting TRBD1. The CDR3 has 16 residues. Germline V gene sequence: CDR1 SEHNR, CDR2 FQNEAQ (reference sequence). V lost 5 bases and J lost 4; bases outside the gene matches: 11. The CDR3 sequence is CASSPVPGQGGETQYF. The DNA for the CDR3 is TGTGCCAGCAGCCCTGTCCCGGGACAGGGAGGAGAGACCCAGTACTTC.

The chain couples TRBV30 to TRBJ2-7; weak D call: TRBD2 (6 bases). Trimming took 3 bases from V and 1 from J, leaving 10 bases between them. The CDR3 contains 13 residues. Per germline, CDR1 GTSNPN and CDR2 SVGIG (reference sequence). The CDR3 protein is CAWSYSGSYEQYF. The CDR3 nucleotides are TGTGCCTGGAGCTATAGCGGTTCCTACGAGCAGTACTTC.

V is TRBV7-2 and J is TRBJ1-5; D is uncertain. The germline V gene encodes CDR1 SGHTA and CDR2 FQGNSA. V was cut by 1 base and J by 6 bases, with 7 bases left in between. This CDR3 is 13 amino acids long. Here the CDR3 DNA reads TGTGCCAGCAGCTTAGGGAGCCTTCAGCCCCAGCATTTT. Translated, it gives CASSLGSLQPQHF.

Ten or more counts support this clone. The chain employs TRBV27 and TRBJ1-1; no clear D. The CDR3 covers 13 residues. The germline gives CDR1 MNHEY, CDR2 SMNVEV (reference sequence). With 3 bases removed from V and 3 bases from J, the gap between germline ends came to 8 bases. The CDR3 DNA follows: TGTGCCAGCAGTTTCGGGTGGTACACTGAAGCTTTCTTT. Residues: CASSFGWYTEAFF.

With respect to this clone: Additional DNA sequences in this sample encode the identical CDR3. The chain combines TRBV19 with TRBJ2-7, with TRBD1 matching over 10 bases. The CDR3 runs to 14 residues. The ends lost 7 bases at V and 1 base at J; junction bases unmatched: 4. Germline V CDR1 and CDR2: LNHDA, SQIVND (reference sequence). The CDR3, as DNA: TGTGCCAGTAAGGGACAGGGGAGTTCCTACGAGCAGTACTTC. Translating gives CASKGQGSSYEQYF.

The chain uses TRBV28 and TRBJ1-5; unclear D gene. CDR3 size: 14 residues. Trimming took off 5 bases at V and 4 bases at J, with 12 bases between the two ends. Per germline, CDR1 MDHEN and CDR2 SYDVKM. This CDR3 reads CASSRRVRNQPQHF. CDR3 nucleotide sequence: TGTGCCAGCAGTCGCCGGGTCCGGAATCAGCCCCAGCATTTT.

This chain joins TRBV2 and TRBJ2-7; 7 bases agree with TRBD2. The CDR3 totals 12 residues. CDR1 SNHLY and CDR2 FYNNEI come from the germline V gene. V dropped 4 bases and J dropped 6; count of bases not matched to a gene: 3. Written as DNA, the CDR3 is TGTGCCAGCAGTGTCGGACTAGGCGAGCAGTACTTC. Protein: CASSVGLGEQYF.

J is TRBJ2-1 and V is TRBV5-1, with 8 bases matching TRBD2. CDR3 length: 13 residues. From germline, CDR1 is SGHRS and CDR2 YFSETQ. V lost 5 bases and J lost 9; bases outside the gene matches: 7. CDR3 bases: TGCGCCAGCAGGCCAGGGGCGGGAGGTGAGCAGTTCTTC. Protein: CASRPGAGGEQFF.

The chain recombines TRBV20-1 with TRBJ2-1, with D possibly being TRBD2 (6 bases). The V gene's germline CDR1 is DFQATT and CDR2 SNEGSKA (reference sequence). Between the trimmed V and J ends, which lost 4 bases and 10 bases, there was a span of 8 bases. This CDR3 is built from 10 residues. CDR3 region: CSATLAEQFF. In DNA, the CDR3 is TGCAGTGCTACGCTAGCGGAGCAGTTCTTC.

This chain's CDR3 is CASSLKGQGRQLGQPQHF. DNA of the CDR3: TGTGCCAGCAGCCTAAAAGGACAGGGAAGACAGTTGGGTCAGCCCCAGCATTTT. The chain has TRBV13 and TRBJ1-5, with 8 nucleotides matching TRBD1. The V and J ends lost 5 bases and 6 bases, in that order; junction bases with no gene match: 18. CDR1 and CDR2 from the germline V gene are PRHDT and FYEKMQ (reference sequence). The CDR3 has 18 residues.

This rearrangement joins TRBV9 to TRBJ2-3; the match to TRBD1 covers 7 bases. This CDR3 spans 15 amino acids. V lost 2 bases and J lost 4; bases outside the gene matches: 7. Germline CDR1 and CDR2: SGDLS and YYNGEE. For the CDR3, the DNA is TGTGCCAGCAGCGTCGGCGTACAGGGGCCAGATACGCAGTATTTT. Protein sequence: CASSVGVQGPDTQYF.

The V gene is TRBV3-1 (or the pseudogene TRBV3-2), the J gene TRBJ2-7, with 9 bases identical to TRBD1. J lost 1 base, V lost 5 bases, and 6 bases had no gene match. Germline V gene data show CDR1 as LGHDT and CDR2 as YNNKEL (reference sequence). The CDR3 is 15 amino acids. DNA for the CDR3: TGTGCCAGCAGCTTCTCCGGGACAGGGTCCTACGAGCAGTACTTC. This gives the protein CASSFSGTGSYEQYF.

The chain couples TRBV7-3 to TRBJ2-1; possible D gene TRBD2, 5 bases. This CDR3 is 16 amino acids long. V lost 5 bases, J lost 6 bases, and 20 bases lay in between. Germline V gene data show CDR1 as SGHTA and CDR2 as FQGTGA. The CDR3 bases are TGTGCCAGCAGCCCCCTCCCCCTGCGGGCGGGCAATGAGCAGTTCTTC. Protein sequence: CASSPLPLRAGNEQFF.

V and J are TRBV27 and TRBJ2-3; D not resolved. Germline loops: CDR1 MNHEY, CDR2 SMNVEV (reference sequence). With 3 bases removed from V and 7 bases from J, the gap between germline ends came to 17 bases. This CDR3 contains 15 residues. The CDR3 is CASSFRPRGHYTQYF. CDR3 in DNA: TGTGCCAGCAGTTTCCGCCCCCGCGGCCACTATACGCAGTATTTT.

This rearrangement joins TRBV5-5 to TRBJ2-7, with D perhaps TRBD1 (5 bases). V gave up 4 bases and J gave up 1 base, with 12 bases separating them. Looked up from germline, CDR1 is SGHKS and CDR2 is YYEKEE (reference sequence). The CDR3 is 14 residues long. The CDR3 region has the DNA TGTGCCAGCAGCCCCTTGTCAGGGTCCTACGAGCAGTACTTC. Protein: CASSPLSGSYEQYF. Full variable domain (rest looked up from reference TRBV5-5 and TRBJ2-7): DAGVTQSPTHLIKTRGQQVTLRCSPISGHKSVSWYQQVLGQGPQFIFQYYEKEERGRGNFPDRFSARQFPNYSSELNVNALLLGDSALYLCASSPLSGSYEQYFGPGTRLTVT.

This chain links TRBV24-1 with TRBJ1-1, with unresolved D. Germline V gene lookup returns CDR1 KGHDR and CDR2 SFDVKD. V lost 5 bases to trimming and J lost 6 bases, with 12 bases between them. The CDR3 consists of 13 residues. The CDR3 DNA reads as TGTGCCACCAGTGTCCAGAGCCGGGCTGAAGCTTTCTTT. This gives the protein CATSVQSRAEAFF.

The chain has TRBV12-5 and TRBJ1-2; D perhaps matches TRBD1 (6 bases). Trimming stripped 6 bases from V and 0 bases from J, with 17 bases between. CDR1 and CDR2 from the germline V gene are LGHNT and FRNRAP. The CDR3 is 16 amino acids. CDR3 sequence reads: CASGPLDRFPNYGYTF. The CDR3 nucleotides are TGTGCTAGTGGCCCCTTAGACAGGTTTCCTAACTATGGCTACACCTTC.